This T cell receptor (beta chain) was identified in a study of PD-L1 blockade in urothelial cancer. Study-level information: Blood was subjected to analysis at 3 weeks (second dose) and 6 weeks following treatment start. T cells numbered a median of about 150,000 in the blood samples.

Each PCR contained spiked-in synthetic TCR analog templates. Data came from immunoSEQ multiplex PCR; TCRdb stores just in-frame clones and leaves some out. The sample records roughly 100,000 clones, about 85% being singletons. This clone was detected only once. J gave up 5 bases and V 5 bases, and 2 bases lay outside the gene matches. This CDR3 has 12 residues. CDR1 and CDR2 (germline): SEHNR, FQNEAQ (reference sequence). The sequence came from a man between 50 and 59 years old with urothelial cancer. The source material was PBMCs, sampled around atezolizumab (anti-PD-L1) treatment. The V gene is TRBV7-9, the J gene TRBJ1-2, with 7 positions matching TRBD1. In nucleotides, the CDR3 is TGTGCCAGCAGCGTGGGACAGTATGGCTACACCTTC. Its translation is CASSVGQYGYTF.